This T cell receptor beta chain was retrieved from a study of blood T cell repertoires in COVID-19. Study details: Specimens from acute and convalescent COVID-19 originated in the United States, Italy and Spain. In each case, the material was cDNA or gDNA derived from T cells, B-cell-depleted T cells, or PBMCs.

Participant ages covered roughly 18 to 89 years across approximately 25 US areas. The V segment lost 8 bases and the J segment 3 bases; nucleotides outside the gene matches: 3. Germline V lookup: CDR1 LNHDA, CDR2 SQIVND (reference sequence). The CDR3 sequence is 12 residues long. Clones were sequenced by immunoSEQ multiplex PCR, and TCRdb holds only the in-frame ones, with some missing. The repertoire holds more than 400,000 clones, with about 85% as singletons. The TCR originated in a woman younger than 35 who had recovered from COVID-19. The chain is built from TRBV19 and TRBJ2-7; 8 bases are a match to TRBD2. The sequenced sample was PBMCs or T cells enriched from blood (not recorded which). The CDR3 region is CASSAGVYEQYF. CDR3 nucleotide sequence: TGTGCCAGTTCAGCGGGGGTCTACGAGCAGTACTTC.